Listed here are 18 T cell receptor beta chains from one sample, sequenced in a study of control samples from healthy donors and cancer patients. Assay: immunoSEQ multiplex PCR; the TCRdb copy retains only in-frame clones and omits some. The sample lists approximately 110,000 clones; around 89% were seen once. Sequencing input: blood. Source of these receptors: a woman aged 50 to 60 in good health.

This clone has only one observation. This chain links TRBV7-3 with TRBJ1-2; tentative D call: TRBD1 (5 bases). The CDR3 has 14 residues. V dropped 5 bases and J dropped 4 bases, with 14 bases sitting between them. Per germline, CDR1 SGHTA and CDR2 FQGTGA. The CDR3 nucleotides are TGTGCCAGCAGCGAGGACACAGTATCCTATGGCTACACCTTC. It codes for CASSEDTVSYGYTF.

J is TRBJ2-7 and V is TRBV7-2; D gene uncertain. The CDR3 consists of 16 residues. V lost 4 bases and J lost 3, with 19 bases in between. Germline CDR1 and CDR2: SGHTA and FQGNSA. CDR3 bases: TGTGCCAGCAGCTCTAAATCGGCGGTTGATATCTACGAGCAGTACTTC. It is translated as CASSSKSAVDIYEQYF.

This clone was observed a handful of times. V gene TRBV4-1 combines with J gene TRBJ1-2; D unclear. The V and J ends lost 0 bases and 7 bases respectively, with 9 bases between them. The CDR3 covers 13 residues. Germline CDR1 and CDR2: MGHRA and YSYEKL. Written as DNA, the CDR3 is TGCGCCAGCAGCCAAGAGAGTTTCATTGGCTACACCTTC. Amino acid sequence: CASSQESFIGYTF.

This chain connects TRBV27 to TRBJ2-7, with 7 bases matching TRBD2. The germline V gene has CDR1 MNHEY and CDR2 SMNVEV (reference sequence). The CDR3 consists of 15 residues. Trimming cost V 5 bases and J 3 bases; bases outside gene matches: 10. In nucleotides, the CDR3 is TGTGCCAGCAGTCTTGCCGGGGCGGGGGACTACGAGCAGTACTTC. This gives the protein CASSLAGAGDYEQYF.

This clone showed up just once. The rearrangement links TRBV9 to TRBJ2-3; 8 bases line up with TRBD2. The CDR3 contains 19 residues. Germline values: CDR1 SGDLS, CDR2 YYNGEE. The V and J ends lost 2 bases and 3 bases, in that order; junction bases with no gene match: 17. The DNA for the CDR3 is TGTGCCAGCAGCGTCTTCACGAGGGCGGGGGGCTCTATTACAGATACGCAGTATTTT. Its translation: CASSVFTRAGGSITDTQYF.

This clone was seen just once. The gene calls are TRBV24-1 and TRBJ1-2; TRBD1 agrees at 11 bases. V was pared by 2 bases and J by 7 bases, with 2 bases of the junction left unmatched. The CDR3 runs 14 residues. CDR1 and CDR2 from the germline V gene are KGHDR and SFDVKD. The CDR3 sequence: CATSDWTGGRGYTF. The CDR3 bases are TGTGCCACCAGTGATTGGACAGGGGGCCGTGGCTACACCTTC.

The chain combines TRBV30 with TRBJ1-5; 7 bases are shared with TRBD1. The ends lost 0 bases at V and 9 bases at J; junction bases unmatched: 5. CDR3 length: 13 residues. Per the germline V gene, CDR1 is GTSNPN and CDR2 is SVGIG (reference sequence). CDR3 in amino acids: CAWSVQGRGPQHF. The CDR3 nucleotides read TGTGCCTGGAGTGTACAGGGGCGAGGGCCCCAGCATTTT.

The chain joins TRBV7-3 to TRBJ2-2, with D unresolved. V was cut by 5 bases and J by 2 bases, with 9 bases left in between. Germline V CDR1 and CDR2: SGHTA, FQGTGA. This CDR3 is built from 14 residues. This CDR3 is CASSLEPNTGELFF. The CDR3, as DNA: TGTGCCAGCAGCCTGGAACCAAACACCGGGGAGCTGTTTTTT.

The V and J genes are TRBV6-5 and TRBJ1-4; 9 bases align to TRBD1. The CDR3 covers 14 residues. The V gene's germline CDR1 is MNHEY and CDR2 SVGAGI. J was trimmed by 5 bases and V by 6 bases; bases with no gene match: 4. Written as DNA, the CDR3 is TGTGCCAGCAGAGGGACAGGGAGGAATGAAAAACTGTTTTTT. Its translation: CASRGTGRNEKLFF.

The V call is TRBV5-1, the J call TRBJ2-1; TRBD2 aligns across 8 bases. Germline V gene sequence: CDR1 SGHRS, CDR2 YFSETQ. The V and J ends lost 3 bases and 3 bases, in that order; junction bases with no gene match: 2. The CDR3 totals 14 residues. The CDR3 DNA follows: TGCGCCAGCAGCTCGGCGGGGGGCTACAATGAGCAGTTCTTC. Its protein product is CASSSAGGYNEQFF.

The DNA of the CDR3 is TGTGCCAGTAGTATAAACCAGGCTCAGCCCCAGCATTTT. Amino acid sequence: CASSINQAQPQHF. The rearrangement links TRBV19 to TRBJ1-5, with D unresolved. Germline V gene lookup returns CDR1 LNHDA and CDR2 SQIVND (reference sequence). The CDR3 contains 13 residues. V was shortened by 2 bases and J by 6 bases, with 8 bases between the two germline ends.

CDR3: CATSDEGGWSTDTQYF. As DNA, the CDR3 is TGTGCCACCAGTGACGAAGGGGGCTGGAGCACAGATACGCAGTATTTT. The V and J genes are TRBV24-1 and TRBJ2-3, with 7 positions matching TRBD1. In germline, CDR1 is KGHDR, CDR2 SFDVKD. This CDR3 spans 16 amino acids. After removal of 4 bases from V and 0 bases from J, the junction contained 6 bases not matched to a gene.

The chain is built from TRBV14 and TRBJ2-3; tentatively, D is TRBD1 or TRBD2 (5 bases each). The germline V and J ends were trimmed by 1 base and 6 bases, with 11 bases remaining between them. Germline CDR1 is SGHDN and CDR2 is FVKESK. The CDR3 covers 14 residues. The chain's CDR3 is CASSQAGTRDTQYF. DNA for the CDR3: TGTGCCAGCAGCCAAGCTGGGACGCGGGATACGCAGTATTTT. Filled out from reference TRBV14 and TRBJ2-3, the complete variable domain reads EAGVTQFPSHSVIEKGQTVTLRCDPISGHDNLYWYRRVMGKEIKFLLHFVKESKQDESGMPNNRFLAERTGGTYSTLKVQPAELEDSGVYFCASSQAGTRDTQYFGPGTRLTVL.

This clone showed up just a few times. This chain uses TRBV4-1 with TRBJ1-5; 8 bases line up with TRBD1. There are 15 residues in the CDR3. V gave up 0 bases and J gave up 7 bases; unmatched junction bases: 5. Germline CDR1 and CDR2: MGHRA and YSYEKL. CDR3 in amino acids: CASSQDQGATQPQHF. The CDR3 nucleotides are TGCGCCAGCAGCCAAGACCAGGGGGCGACGCAGCCCCAGCATTTT.

The chain recombines TRBV27 with TRBJ2-7, with D perhaps given as TRBD1 or TRBD2 (5 bases each). Germline CDR1 reads MNHEY; CDR2 reads SMNVEV (reference sequence). V lost 7 bases to trimming and J lost 4 bases, with 26 bases between them. The length of the CDR3 is 17 residues. The DNA of the CDR3 is TGTGCCAGCACAAGGTTCTTTATGGGACGGGTGGCGTACGAGCAGTACTTC. As protein: CASTRFFMGRVAYEQYF.

The chain is built from TRBV4-1 and TRBJ2-1; D is possibly TRBD1 (6 bases). The germline V and J ends were trimmed by 3 bases and 0 bases, with 9 bases remaining between them. CDR3 size: 15 residues. The germline V gene encodes CDR1 MGHRA and CDR2 YSYEKL. The CDR3 nucleotides are TGCGCCAGCAGCCACCACAGGGACTCCTACAATGAGCAGTTCTTC. Translating it yields CASSHHRDSYNEQFF.

The V call is TRBV19, the J call TRBJ1-2; 7 bases match TRBD1. Trimming at V came to 6 bases and at J to 0 bases, leaving 7 bases not matched to a gene. The germline V gene has CDR1 LNHDA and CDR2 SQIVND (reference sequence). The CDR3 has 15 residues. CDR3 in amino acids: CASSLDRTPNYGYTF. The CDR3 nucleotides are TGTGCCAGTAGCCTGGACAGGACCCCTAACTATGGCTACACCTTC.

This chain joins TRBV5-5 and TRBJ1-1; a possible D gene is TRBD1 (5 bases). Trimming cost V 5 bases and J 6 bases, with 23 bases left between them. This CDR3 contains 16 residues. The V gene's germline CDR1 is SGHKS and CDR2 YYEKEE (reference sequence). Here the CDR3 reads CASSPFAGPWGAEAFF. The CDR3, as DNA: TGTGCCAGCAGTCCATTCGCGGGGCCCTGGGGTGCTGAAGCTTTCTTT.